One and the same sample provided the 29 T cell receptor beta chains below, sequenced in a study of glioma-infiltrating T cells after dendritic cell vaccination. The table came from immunoSEQ multiplex PCR; TCRdb's copy has only in-frame clones and leaves some out. The repertoire holds approximately 50,000 clones, with around nine tenths as singletons. Noted time point: after dendritic cell vaccination, including at tumor progression/relapse. The starting material was blood, obtained after dendritic cell vaccination. These receptors were taken from a human donor with glioblastoma.

This chain links TRBV2 with TRBJ2-1; TRBD2 matches at 11 bases. Trimming took 6 bases from V and 0 from J; bases not matched to a gene: 1. Germline V gene sequence: CDR1 SNHLY, CDR2 FYNNEI. CDR3 length equals 15 residues. The CDR3 loop is CASSGLAGSYNEQFF. The CDR3 nucleotides are TGTGCCAGCAGCGGACTAGCGGGCTCCTACAATGAGCAGTTCTTC.

This rearrangement joins TRBV19 to TRBJ1-3; D is perhaps TRBD1 (5 bases). This CDR3 spans 14 amino acids. Germline loops: CDR1 LNHDA, CDR2 SQIVND (reference sequence). V lost 3 bases and J lost 5, with 11 bases in between. The CDR3 protein is CASSIVAGRNTIYF. Written as DNA, the CDR3 is TGTGCCAGTAGTATCGTGGCAGGGAGAAACACCATATATTTT.

This clone came up once. This sequence joins TRBV27 and TRBJ2-3; D gene unclear. This CDR3 is built from 14 residues. The V gene's germline CDR1 is MNHEY and CDR2 SMNVEV (reference sequence). V gave up 0 bases and J gave up 1 base, with 5 bases separating them. Here the CDR3 reads CASSLSAGTDTQYF. The CDR3 nucleotides are TGTGCCAGCAGTTTATCGGCGGGCACAGATACGCAGTATTTT.

The chain combines TRBV28 with TRBJ1-5, with a tentative D call TRBD1 (6 bases). V dropped 5 bases and J dropped 5 bases, with 13 bases sitting between them. Germline V lookup: CDR1 MDHEN, CDR2 SYDVKM. This CDR3 is 14 amino acids long. The CDR3 here is CASSRPNRDQPQHF. CDR3 DNA sequence: TGTGCCAGCAGTCGCCCTAACAGGGATCAGCCCCAGCATTTT.

This chain uses TRBV28 with TRBJ1-5; D is unresolved. CDR1 MDHEN and CDR2 SYDVKM come from the germline V gene. The germline V and J ends were trimmed by 7 bases and 4 bases, with 8 bases remaining between them. The CDR3 contains 12 residues. In nucleotides, the CDR3 is TGTGCCAGCATCGGGTGGAATCAGCCCCAGCATTTT. It codes for CASIGWNQPQHF.

The genes are TRBV9 and TRBJ2-7; 10 bases map to TRBD1. CDR3 length: 15 amino acids. V shed 3 bases, J shed 3 bases, and the junction held 6 bases outside the gene matches. CDR1 and CDR2 (germline): SGDLS, YYNGEE. The CDR3 nucleotides are TGTGCCAGCAGCGAAGGGACAGGGGCTGTCTACGAGCAGTACTTC. This sequence encodes CASSEGTGAVYEQYF.

The chain recombines TRBV5-1 with TRBJ2-7; 7 bases are shared with TRBD1. CDR1 is SGHRS and CDR2 is YFSETQ in the germline V gene. This CDR3 has 12 residues. With 5 bases clipped from V and 3 bases from J, the junction kept 2 bases outside the gene matches. Written as DNA, the CDR3 is TGCGCCAGCAGTGCAGGGGGCTACGAGCAGTACTTC. Its translation: CASSAGGYEQYF.

The chain has TRBV5-1 and TRBJ1-5, with 9 bases identical to TRBD1. CDR3 length: 15 amino acids. The J segment lost 6 bases and the V segment lost 2 bases, leaving 6 bases of the junction unmatched. Germline V CDR1 and CDR2: SGHRS, YFSETQ. The CDR3 DNA sequence: TGCGCCAGCAGCTTTGGGACAGGGCGTACTCAGCCCCAGCATTTT. Translated, it gives CASSFGTGRTQPQHF.

V usage is TRBV30 and J usage is TRBJ1-1; D unclear. The V gene lost 3 bases and the J gene lost 3 bases, with 17 bases spanning the gap. The V gene's germline CDR1 is GTSNPN and CDR2 SVGIG (reference sequence). CDR3 length: 15 amino acids. The CDR3 region has the DNA TGTGCCTGGAGACGACGTGAGGGCATAGACACTGAAGCTTTCTTT. Protein: CAWRRREGIDTEAFF.

The chain employs TRBV19 and TRBJ1-3; D remains ambiguous. V was cut by 6 bases and J by 0 bases, with 9 bases left in between. The CDR3 is 14 amino acids. Germline-derived CDR1 and CDR2 are LNHDA and SQIVND (reference sequence). The CDR3 nucleotides are TGTGCCAGTAGCGTCCTTTACTCTGGAAACACCATATATTTT. The encoded protein is CASSVLYSGNTIYF.

The chain carries TRBV7-2 and TRBJ1-5; perhaps TRBD1 as D (6 bases). The CDR3 consists of 16 residues. Per germline, CDR1 SGHTA and CDR2 FQGNSA. V was trimmed by 4 bases and J by 3 bases, leaving 16 bases between them. CDR3 sequence (DNA): TGTGCCAGCAGCTCAACCGGGACACTCAACAATCAGCCCCAGCATTTT. It encodes CASSSTGTLNNQPQHF.

A few counts support this clone. V usage is TRBV6-1 and J usage is TRBJ1-2; D uncertain. This CDR3 is built from 16 residues. Germline CDR1 MNHNS, CDR2 SASEGT. V lost 1 base to trimming and J lost 4 bases, with 16 bases between them. The CDR3 loop is CASSEGVWSVGYGYTF. The DNA of the CDR3 is TGTGCCAGCAGTGAAGGGGTCTGGAGTGTCGGCTATGGCTACACCTTC.

J is TRBJ2-1 and V is TRBV7-6; 14 bases agree with TRBD2. This CDR3 region has 15 residues. V was pared by 5 bases and J by 8 bases, with 5 bases of the junction left unmatched. Germline V lookup: CDR1 SGHVS, CDR2 FNYEAQ. The CDR3 reads CASSAGTSGSYEQFF. The DNA of the CDR3 is TGTGCCAGCAGCGCCGGGACTAGCGGGAGTTATGAGCAGTTCTTC.

The V gene is TRBV5-1, the J gene TRBJ2-7, with D unclear. CDR1 is SGHRS and CDR2 is YFSETQ in the germline V gene. Trimming took 4 bases from V and 3 from J, leaving 11 bases between them. CDR3 length: 13 residues. CDR3 sequence (DNA): TGCGCCAGCAGCCTCCCAGACAACTACGAGCAGTACTTC. Its translation: CASSLPDNYEQYF.

V and J are TRBV7-9 and TRBJ2-7; D is perhaps TRBD2 (7 bases). Trimming stripped 6 bases from V and 6 bases from J, with 15 bases between. Germline loops: CDR1 SEHNR, CDR2 FQNEAQ (reference sequence). The CDR3 spans 13 residues. CDR3 bases: TGTGCCAGCAGTCCTGGGGGGGGGCTCGAGCAGTACTTC. Its protein product is CASSPGGGLEQYF.

The chain carries TRBV19 and TRBJ2-7; 7 bases are shared with TRBD1. The V segment lost 8 bases and the J segment 0 bases; nucleotides outside the gene matches: 16. The germline V gene encodes CDR1 LNHDA and CDR2 SQIVND (reference sequence). The length of the CDR3 is 17 residues. CDR3 nucleotide sequence: TGTGCCAGTTCTACACTACCGGGACAGCTTCACTCCTACGAGCAGTACTTC. This codes for CASSTLPGQLHSYEQYF.

The chain is built from TRBV5-6 and TRBJ1-3; TRBD1 matches at 9 bases. Trimming removed 2 bases from V and 2 bases from J; junction bases left unmatched: 11. There are 18 residues in the CDR3. CDR1 is SGHDT and CDR2 is YYEEEE in the germline V gene. The CDR3 loop is CASSFSGTGTRPGNTIYF. The DNA for the CDR3 is TGTGCCAGCAGCTTCTCCGGGACAGGGACGAGGCCTGGAAACACCATATATTTT. Filled out from reference TRBV5-6 and TRBJ1-3, the complete variable domain reads DAGVTQSPTHLIKTRGQQVTLRCSPKSGHDTVSWYQQALGQGPQFIFQYYEEEERQRGNFPDRFSGHQFPNYSSELNVNALLLGDSALYLCASSFSGTGTRPGNTIYFGEGSWLTVV.

The J gene is TRBJ2-5, the V gene TRBV30; 7 bases fit TRBD2. CDR3 length: 13 residues. Germline assignment: CDR1 GTSNPN and CDR2 SVGIG (reference sequence). The trim removed 3 bases at V and 1 base at J, leaving 2 bases unmatched. CDR3 DNA sequence: TGTGCCTGGAGGGGAGGGCTCCAAGAGACCCAGTACTTC. Translation: CAWRGGLQETQYF.

V gene TRBV19 combines with J gene TRBJ2-2; the D is unclear. Germline V gene data show CDR1 as LNHDA and CDR2 as SQIVND (reference sequence). The CDR3 is 15 amino acids. Trimming pared 5 bases from V and 3 bases from J, leaving 13 bases between. In nucleotides, the CDR3 is TGTGCCAGTAGTTCCCCATACGGGTACACCGGGGAGCTGTTTTTT. Its translation is CASSSPYGYTGELFF.

The rearrangement joins TRBV18 to TRBJ2-7, with 7 positions matching TRBD1. The trim removed 6 bases at V and 3 bases at J, leaving 8 bases unmatched. The CDR3 has 14 amino acids. Germline assignment: CDR1 KGHSH and CDR2 LQKENI. CDR3 DNA sequence: TGTGCCAGCTCGCCGCAGGGGGTCGTCTACGAGCAGTACTTC. It specifies CASSPQGVVYEQYF.

A remark on this clone: The junction differs from germline at one of its ends, possibly a read error. The J gene is TRBJ1-2, the V gene TRBV19; D is unclear. CDR3 size: 13 residues. Germline values: CDR1 LNHDA, CDR2 SQIVND (reference sequence). CDR3 in DNA: TGTGCCAGTAGTATGAGGTCTAACTTTGGCTACACCTTC. As protein: CASSMRSNFGYTF.

V and J are TRBV7-8 and TRBJ2-7; 9 bases align to TRBD2. V lost 3 bases to trimming and J lost 3 bases; unmatched junction nucleotides: 12. The germline gives CDR1 SGHVS, CDR2 FQNEAQ. The CDR3 runs to 17 residues. CDR3 nucleotides: TGTGCCAGCAGCTTCCCCCACGGACTAGCGCCAGACTACGAGCAGTACTTC. Amino acids: CASSFPHGLAPDYEQYF.

The V and J genes are TRBV29-1 and TRBJ1-2, with unresolved D. The CDR3 is 15 residues long. CDR1 is SQVTM, CDR2 ANQGSEA, per germline. V was shortened by 0 bases and J by 4 bases, with 15 bases between the two germline ends. In DNA form, the CDR3 reads TGCAGCGTTGAAGATCGGGGTGCAGGTAGCTATGGCTACACCTTC. Translated: CSVEDRGAGSYGYTF.

V usage is TRBV5-1 and J usage is TRBJ2-7; 8 nucleotides align to TRBD2. In germline, CDR1 is SGHRS, CDR2 YFSETQ. The CDR3 extends over 13 amino acids. The V gene end was trimmed by 0 bases and the J gene end by 7 bases; junction bases not matched to a gene: 3. Written as DNA, the CDR3 is TGCGCCAGCAGCTTGGTGCTAGCGGGTGAGCAGTACTTC. It translates to CASSLVLAGEQYF.

The chain joins TRBV6-5 to TRBJ1-5; perhaps TRBD1 as D (6 bases). Between the trimmed V and J ends, which lost 6 bases and 9 bases, there was a span of 12 bases. This CDR3 has 12 amino acids. Per the germline V gene, CDR1 is MNHEY and CDR2 is SVGAGI. The CDR3 here is CASSQGGGPQHF. CDR3 nucleotide sequence: TGTGCCAGCAGCCAAGGGGGGGGGCCCCAGCATTTT.

The CDR3 DNA reads as TGTGCCAGCAGTGATCTAACTAGCGGGAGTCACATTCAGTACTTC. As protein: CASSDLTSGSHIQYF. The chain has TRBV2 and TRBJ2-4; 11 bases agree with TRBD2. The CDR3 consists of 15 residues. V lost 3 bases and J lost 8; bases outside the gene matches: 6. In germline, CDR1 is SNHLY, CDR2 FYNNEI.

J is TRBJ1-1 and V is TRBV10-2; D possibly corresponds to TRBD1 (6 bases). V was pared by 4 bases and J by 3 bases, with 6 bases between. CDR3 length: 12 residues. Germline V gene lookup returns CDR1 WSHSY and CDR2 SAAADI. CDR3 amino acids: CASSGQDTEAFF. The CDR3 DNA follows: TGCGCCAGCAGTGGACAGGACACTGAAGCTTTCTTT.

This rearrangement joins TRBV28 to TRBJ1-5, with D possibly matching TRBD1 (5 bases). Germline-derived CDR1 and CDR2 are MDHEN and SYDVKM. This CDR3 spans 15 amino acids. V shed 7 bases and J shed 1 base, with 14 bases lying between them. CDR3 amino acids: CASIQGWASNQPQHF. In DNA, the CDR3 is TGTGCCAGCATCCAGGGTTGGGCGAGCAATCAGCCCCAGCATTTT. The full variable domain, its missing parts supplied by reference TRBV28 and TRBJ1-5, is DVKVTQSSRYLVKRTGEKVFLECVQDMDHENMFWYRQDPGLGLRLIYFSYDVKMKEKGDIPEGYSVSREKKERFSLILESASTNQTSMYLCASIQGWASNQPQHFGDGTRLSIL.

The chain joins TRBV30 to TRBJ1-2, with 9 bases identical to TRBD1. Trimming removed 5 bases from V and 1 base from J; junction bases left unmatched: 5. Germline CDR1 is GTSNPN and CDR2 is SVGIG (reference sequence). The CDR3 has 14 amino acids. The CDR3 loop is CAWEGTGNNYGYTF. The CDR3 DNA sequence: TGTGCCTGGGAGGGGACAGGGAATAACTATGGCTACACCTTC.